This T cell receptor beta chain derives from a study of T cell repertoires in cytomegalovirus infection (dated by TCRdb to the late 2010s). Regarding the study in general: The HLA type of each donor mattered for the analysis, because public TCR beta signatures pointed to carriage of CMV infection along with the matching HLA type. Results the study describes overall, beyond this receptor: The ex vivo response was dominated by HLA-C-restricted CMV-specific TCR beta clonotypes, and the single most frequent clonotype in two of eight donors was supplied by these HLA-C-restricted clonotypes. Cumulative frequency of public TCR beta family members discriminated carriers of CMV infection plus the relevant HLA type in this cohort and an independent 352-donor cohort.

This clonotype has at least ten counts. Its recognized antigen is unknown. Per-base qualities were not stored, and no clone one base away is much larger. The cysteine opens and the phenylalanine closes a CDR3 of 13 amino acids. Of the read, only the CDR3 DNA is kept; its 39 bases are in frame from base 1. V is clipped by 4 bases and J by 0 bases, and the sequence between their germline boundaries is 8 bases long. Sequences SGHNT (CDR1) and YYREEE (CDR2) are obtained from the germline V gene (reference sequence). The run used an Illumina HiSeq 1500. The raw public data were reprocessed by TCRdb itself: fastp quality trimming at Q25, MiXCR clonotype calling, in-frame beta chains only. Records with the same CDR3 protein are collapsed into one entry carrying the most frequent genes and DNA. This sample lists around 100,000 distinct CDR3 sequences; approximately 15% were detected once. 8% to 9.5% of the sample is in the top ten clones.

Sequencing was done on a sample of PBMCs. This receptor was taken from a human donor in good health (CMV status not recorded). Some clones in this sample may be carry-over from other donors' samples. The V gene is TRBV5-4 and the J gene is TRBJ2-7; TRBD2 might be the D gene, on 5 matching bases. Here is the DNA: TGTGCCAGCAGCCTCCGGGACTCCTACGAGCAGTACTTC. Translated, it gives CASSLRDSYEQYF.